The subject of this entry is one T cell receptor (beta chain). Germline values: CDR1 SGHAT, CDR2 FQNNGV. CDR3 size: 14 residues. Trimming shortened V by 5 bases and J by 5 bases, and 15 bases separated the two germline ends. Using immunoSEQ multiplex PCR, the repertoire was profiled, and TCRdb retains in-frame clones only, with some absent. The data contain about 79,000 clones, under 65% of them singletons. Recent vaccinations or acute infections were absent in the healthy HIV-negative adult donors. This sample is part of a study of shared clonotypes between healthy human individuals. Whole-study context: Donors, aged 18 to 49, were a couple of women and a few men.

This sequence originates from a man aged 25 to 40 in good health. The sequencing sample was made of memory CD8+ T cells sorted from blood. Subset given: CD45RO+ cells pooled with CCR7-negative TemRA cells. This chain uses TRBV11-2 with TRBJ1-1; D call uncertain. The CDR3 sequence: CASSPVRAGTEAFF. The CDR3, as DNA: TGTGCCAGCAGCCCCGTAAGGGCTGGTACTGAAGCTTTCTTT.